The clone carrying this T cell receptor beta chain was counted at least ten times. Its cognate antigen is unknown. V was clipped by 4 bases and J by 5 bases; unmatched bases: 7. This CDR3 has 14 residues. Germline loops: CDR1 SGHVS, CDR2 FNYEAQ. The entry originates in a study of regulatory T cells in long-lasting Graves disease. Building the TCR beta libraries relied on iRepertoire HTBI primers, and CDR3 regions underwent Arm-PCR. TCRdb recomputed calls from the multiplex PCR reads with MiXCR, one row per CDR3 protein. The table has 350,000 to 550,000 distinct CDR3 sequences, 14% to 15% seen once. Regarding time point: newly diagnosed GD, antithyroid drugs for less than 3 months. Researchers made the TCR library from RNA that was extracted from PBMCs. Study-level points and caveats: Patients with persistent Graves' had lower TCR diversity than newly diagnosed patients. TRBV28, TRBJ1-2 and TRBJ2-5 were favored in persistent disease.

The same data also contributed to another study, on T cells in Graves' hyperthyroidism and ophthalmopathy. From that study: Reasons for excluding patients were uncontrolled infection, other autoimmune disease, pregnancy or lactation. Researchers ran a first-round RT-PCR on the TCR CDR3 using the HTBI primer set.

This TCR was recovered from a woman between 25 and 40 years old with Graves disease. The sample consisted of peripheral blood mononuclear cells (PBMCs), taken at new diagnosis, from a patient treated with antithyroid drugs. The chain employs TRBV7-6 and TRBJ2-5, with 7 bases lining up with TRBD2. DNA for the CDR3: TGTGCCAGCAGCTCGGCGGGGAGGGGCGAGACCCAGTACTTC. This sequence encodes CASSSAGRGETQYF.